This T cell receptor (beta chain) emerged from a study of blood T cell repertoires in COVID-19. Study summary: From the United States, Italy and Spain came samples of acute and convalescent COVID-19. T cells, B-cell-depleted T cells, or PBMCs provided the cDNA or gDNA that served as material.

In the source study's methods: Amplification of reference gene primers was used by the study to estimate nucleated cell counts. TCRdb's copy holds only in-frame clones and misses some; the assay was immunoSEQ multiplex PCR. Clone size and the V and J calls come from that table; the DNA yielded D and trimming. The table records tens of thousands of clones, roughly four fifths of them present only once. This clone turned up a few times. Trimming pared 5 bases from V and 8 bases from J, leaving 7 bases between. The CDR3 runs to 12 residues. The rearrangement uses TRBV12-3 or TRBV12-4 and TRBJ1-6; D call uncertain. The sequencing sample was made of peripheral blood. The sequence was collected from a man aged 55 to 70 with acute or convalescent COVID-19. Here the CDR3 reads CASSPEDSPLHF. The CDR3 bases are TGTGCCAGCAGTCCAGAAGATTCACCCCTCCACTTT.